This paragraph reports one T cell receptor (beta chain). Its specificity is not known. This record comes from a study of beta chain features in type 1 diabetes. Study in general: Patients looked much like healthy donors when it came to age, gender and cell yields.

Each donor gave one heparinised blood draw averaging around 120 mL. Sorting that relied on CD45RO/CCR7/CD25/CD127/CD95/CD27 yielded CD4+ naive, central memory, regulatory and stem cell-like memory cells. Expressed TCRB transcripts were sequenced, since all the RNA that had been isolated was reverse transcribed. Clones were read by immunoSEQ multiplex PCR, and TCRdb kept only the in-frame ones, dropping some. The table shows about 150,000 clones, with about a tenth occurring only once. Study-wide findings and caveats: A PCR bias possibly favoring shorter templates would apply equally to patients and controls. All four CD4+ subsets from Type 1 diabetes patients carried moderately but significantly shorter TCRB CDR3s.

The CDR3 is made up of 15 amino acids. CDR1 is SEHNR and CDR2 is FQNEAQ in the germline V gene (reference sequence). The V gene end was trimmed by 4 bases and the J gene end by 4 bases; junction bases not matched to a gene: 3. The chain employs TRBV7-9 and TRBJ2-1; 11 positions match TRBD1. The material sequenced was central memory CD4+ T cells from blood. The sequence came from a man in his thirties or forties with type 1 diabetes. Here the CDR3 DNA reads TGTGCCAGCAGCTATGGACAGGGGGCTTACAATGAGCAGTTCTTC. Residues: CASSYGQGAYNEQFF.